Described below is a single TCR beta chain sequence and its context. This sample is drawn from a study of blood T cell repertoires in COVID-19. Using immunoSEQ multiplex PCR, the repertoire was profiled, and TCRdb retains in-frame clones only, with some absent. The sample lists some 50,000 clones; over 70% were seen once. This CDR3 region has 16 residues. From germline, CDR1 is SGHRS and CDR2 YFSETQ. J gave up 2 bases and V 1 base, and 5 bases lay outside the gene matches. The clonotype originates from a woman aged 80 or over with COVID-19, enrolled during active disease. The source material was peripheral blood. The gene calls are TRBV5-1 and TRBJ2-3; 9 bases agree with TRBD1. The CDR3 sequence is CASSLMGTGYTDTQYF. CDR3 in DNA: TGCGCCAGCAGCTTGATGGGGACAGGGTACACAGATACGCAGTATTTT.